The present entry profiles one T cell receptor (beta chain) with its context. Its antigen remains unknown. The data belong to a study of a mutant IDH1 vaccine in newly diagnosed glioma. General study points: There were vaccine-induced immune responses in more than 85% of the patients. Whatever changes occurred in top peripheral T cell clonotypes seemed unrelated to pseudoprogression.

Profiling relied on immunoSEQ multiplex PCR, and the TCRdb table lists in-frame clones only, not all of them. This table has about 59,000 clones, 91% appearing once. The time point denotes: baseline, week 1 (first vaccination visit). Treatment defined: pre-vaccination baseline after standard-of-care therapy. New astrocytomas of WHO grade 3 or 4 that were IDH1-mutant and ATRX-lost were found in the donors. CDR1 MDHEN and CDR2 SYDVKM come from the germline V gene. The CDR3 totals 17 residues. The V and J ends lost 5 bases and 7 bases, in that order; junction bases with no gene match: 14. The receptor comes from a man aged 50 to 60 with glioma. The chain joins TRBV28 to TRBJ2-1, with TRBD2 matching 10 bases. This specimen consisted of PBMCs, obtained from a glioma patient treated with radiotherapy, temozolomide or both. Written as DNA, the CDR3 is TGTGCCAGCAGTGGCGCTTTAGCGGGAGGAGGGTTTAATGAGCAGTTCTTC. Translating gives CASSGALAGGGFNEQFF.